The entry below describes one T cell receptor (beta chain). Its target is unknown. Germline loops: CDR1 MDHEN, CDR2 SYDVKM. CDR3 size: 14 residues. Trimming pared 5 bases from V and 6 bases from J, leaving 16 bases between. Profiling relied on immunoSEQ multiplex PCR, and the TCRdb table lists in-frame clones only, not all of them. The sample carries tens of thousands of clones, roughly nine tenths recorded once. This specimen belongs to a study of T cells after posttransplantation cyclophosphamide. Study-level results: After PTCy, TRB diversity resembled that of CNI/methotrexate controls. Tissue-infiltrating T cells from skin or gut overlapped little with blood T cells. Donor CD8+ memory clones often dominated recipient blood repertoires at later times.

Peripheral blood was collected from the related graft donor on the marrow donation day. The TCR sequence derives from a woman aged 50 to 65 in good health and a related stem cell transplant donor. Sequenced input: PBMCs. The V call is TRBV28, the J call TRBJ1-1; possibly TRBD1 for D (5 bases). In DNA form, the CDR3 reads TGTGCCAGCAGTAGCAGGGAGGGGTGGCCTGAAGCTTTCTTT. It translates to CASSSREGWPEAFF.